The next 8 T cell receptor beta chains were all read from a single sample in a study of T-cell reconstitution after alpha-beta-depleted transplantation in children. Researchers prepared the TCRbeta library using unique molecular identifiers, the study reports. One entry per CDR3 protein, called by TCRdb with MiXCR from the PCR reads. The data hold some 87,000 distinct CDR3 sequences, with around 15% observed a single time. The source material was PBMCs, mostly from graft donor cells, sampled 180 days after TCRalphabeta/CD19-depleted stem cell transplant. These receptors came from a male patient between 2 and 10 years old who had a stem cell transplant for acute lymphoblastic leukemia, so the T cells may come from the graft donor.

The chain employs TRBV20-1 and TRBJ1-5; 9 positions match TRBD1. With V trimmed by 0 bases and J by 5 bases, 8 bases remained unmatched. Germline V lookup: CDR1 DFQATT, CDR2 SNEGSKA (reference sequence). The CDR3 covers 16 residues. In DNA, the CDR3 is TGCAGTGCTAGAGATTACACAGGGGGCAGGGATCAGCCCCAGCATTTT. Its translation: CSARDYTGGRDQPQHF.

This sequence joins TRBV6-1 and TRBJ2-3; D perhaps matches TRBD2 (6 bases). Germline-derived CDR1 and CDR2 are MNHNS and SASEGT. The CDR3 consists of 14 residues. Trimming removed 6 bases at V and 6 bases at J, with 16 bases between. The CDR3 region has the DNA TGTGCCAGCAGCATTCAGCGGGCTAAGGATACGCAGTATTTT. This sequence encodes CASSIQRAKDTQYF.

This clonotype was detected a few times. V and J are TRBV7-6 and TRBJ1-1; no definite D call. The CDR3 sequence is 13 residues long. Trimming took 1 base from V and 3 from J, leaving 6 bases between them. Germline values: CDR1 SGHVS, CDR2 FNYEAQ. CDR3 DNA sequence: TGTGCCAGCAGCTTAGAAATCTACACTGAAGCTTTCTTT. Amino acid sequence: CASSLEIYTEAFF.

J is TRBJ2-7 and V is TRBV15; D is possibly TRBD2 (5 bases). Germline V gene sequence: CDR1 LNHNV, CDR2 YYDKDF (reference sequence). The CDR3 spans 18 residues. Between the trimmed V and J ends, which lost 0 bases and 0 bases, there was a span of 18 bases. The CDR3 nucleotides are TGTGCCACCAGCAGAGACGGACTGGTTGGTAAAAACTCCTACGAGCAGTACTTC. This gives the protein CATSRDGLVGKNSYEQYF.

Only a few counts were recorded for this clonotype. The chain links TRBV5-1 to TRBJ2-7; D may be TRBD2 (6 bases). Per germline, CDR1 SGHRS and CDR2 YFSETQ. Trimming removed 0 bases from V and 1 base from J, with 8 bases in between. The CDR3 is made up of 14 amino acids. The CDR3 DNA is TGCGCCAGCAGCTTGGCCGGGACTTCCTACGAGCAGTACTTC. Residues: CASSLAGTSYEQYF.

V and J are TRBV20-1 and TRBJ1-1; D ambiguous. The CDR3 runs to 14 residues. Between the trimmed V and J ends, which lost 2 bases and 4 bases, there was a span of 14 bases. The germline CDR1 and CDR2 sequences are DFQATT and SNEGSKA (reference sequence). The CDR3 sequence: CSARIRGSLTEAFF. CDR3 in DNA: TGCAGTGCTAGAATCCGAGGGAGCCTCACTGAAGCTTTCTTT.

The CDR3 spells CASSVPRDRIMNTEAFF. Written as DNA, the CDR3 is TGTGCCAGCAGTGTCCCCCGGGACAGAATTATGAACACTGAAGCTTTCTTT. V gene TRBV2 combines with J gene TRBJ1-1, with 7 bases that match TRBD1. Losses at the gene ends were 4 bases for V and 0 bases for J; bases not matched to a gene: 11. From germline, CDR1 is SNHLY and CDR2 FYNNEI. The CDR3 runs 17 residues. The whole variable domain, filled in from reference TRBV2 and TRBJ1-1, reads EPEVTQTPSHQVTQMGQEVILRCVPISNHLYFYWYRQILGQKVEFLVSFYNNEISEKSEIFDDQFSVERPDGSNFTLKIRSTKLEDSAMYFCASSVPRDRIMNTEAFFGQGTRLTVV.

This clonotype was observed a handful of times. The chain recombines TRBV5-4 with TRBJ1-2; 10 positions match TRBD1. Trimming removed 1 base from V and 2 bases from J; junction bases left unmatched: 2. CDR1 and CDR2 (germline): SGHNT, YYREEE (reference sequence). The CDR3 has 15 residues. CDR3 coding DNA: TGTGCCAGCAGCTTGCCGGGACAGGGGAACTATGGCTACACCTTC. Translating gives CASSLPGQGNYGYTF.